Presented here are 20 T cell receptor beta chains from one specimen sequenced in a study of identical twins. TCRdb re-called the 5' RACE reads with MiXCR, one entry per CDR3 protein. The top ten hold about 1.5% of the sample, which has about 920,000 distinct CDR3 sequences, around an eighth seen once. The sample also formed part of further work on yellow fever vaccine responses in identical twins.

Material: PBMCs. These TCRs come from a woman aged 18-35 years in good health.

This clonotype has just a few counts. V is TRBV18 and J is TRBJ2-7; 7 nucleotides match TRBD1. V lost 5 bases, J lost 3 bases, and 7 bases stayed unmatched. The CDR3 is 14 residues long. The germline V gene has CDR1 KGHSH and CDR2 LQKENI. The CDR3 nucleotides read TGTGCCAGCTCAAGGGACAGCGTCCACTACGAGCAGTACTTC. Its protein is CASSRDSVHYEQYF.

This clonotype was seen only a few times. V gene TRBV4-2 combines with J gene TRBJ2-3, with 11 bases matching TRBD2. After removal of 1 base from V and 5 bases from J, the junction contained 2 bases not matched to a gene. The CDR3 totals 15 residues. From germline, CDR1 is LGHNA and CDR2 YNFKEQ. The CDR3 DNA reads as TGTGCCAGCAGCCAAGCAACTAGCGGGGGAGATACGCAGTATTTT. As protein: CASSQATSGGDTQYF.

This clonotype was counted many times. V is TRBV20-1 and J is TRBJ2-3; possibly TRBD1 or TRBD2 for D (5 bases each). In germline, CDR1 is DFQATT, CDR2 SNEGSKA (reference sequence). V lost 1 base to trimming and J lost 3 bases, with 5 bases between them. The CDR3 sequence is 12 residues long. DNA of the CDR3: TGCAGTGCTAGAGGGGGGACAGATACGCAGTATTTT. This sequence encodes CSARGGTDTQYF.

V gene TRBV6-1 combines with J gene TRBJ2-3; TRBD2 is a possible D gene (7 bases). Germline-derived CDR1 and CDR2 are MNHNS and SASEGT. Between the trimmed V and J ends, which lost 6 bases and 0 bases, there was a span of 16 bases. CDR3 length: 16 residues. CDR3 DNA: TGTGCCAGCAGAGAAATCGGGGGGCCTAGCACAGATACGCAGTATTTT. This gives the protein CASREIGGPSTDTQYF.

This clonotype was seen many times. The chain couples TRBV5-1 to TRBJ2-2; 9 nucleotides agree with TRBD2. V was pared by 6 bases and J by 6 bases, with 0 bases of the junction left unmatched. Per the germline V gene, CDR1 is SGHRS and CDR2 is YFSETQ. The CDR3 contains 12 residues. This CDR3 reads CASIAGAGELFF. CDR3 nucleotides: TGCGCCAGCATAGCGGGGGCCGGGGAGCTGTTTTTT.

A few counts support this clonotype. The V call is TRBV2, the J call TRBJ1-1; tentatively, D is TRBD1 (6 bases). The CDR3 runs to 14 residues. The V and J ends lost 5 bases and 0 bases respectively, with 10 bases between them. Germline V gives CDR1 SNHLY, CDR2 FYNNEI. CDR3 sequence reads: CASSSDSMNTEAFF. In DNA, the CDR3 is TGTGCCAGCAGTTCGGACAGTATGAACACTGAAGCTTTCTTT.

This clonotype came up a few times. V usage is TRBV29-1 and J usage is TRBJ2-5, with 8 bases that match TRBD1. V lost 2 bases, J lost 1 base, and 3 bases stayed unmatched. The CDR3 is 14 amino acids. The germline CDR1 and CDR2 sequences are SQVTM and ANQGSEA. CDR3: CSVEYRGVQETQYF. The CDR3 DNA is TGCAGCGTTGAATACAGGGGGGTCCAAGAGACCCAGTACTTC.

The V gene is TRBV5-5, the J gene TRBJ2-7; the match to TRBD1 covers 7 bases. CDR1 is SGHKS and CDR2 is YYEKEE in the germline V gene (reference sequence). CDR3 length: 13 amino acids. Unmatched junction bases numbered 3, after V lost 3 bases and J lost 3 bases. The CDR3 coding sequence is TGTGCCAGCAGCTCCCGGGACAGCTACGAGCAGTACGTC. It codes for CASSSRDSYEQYV.

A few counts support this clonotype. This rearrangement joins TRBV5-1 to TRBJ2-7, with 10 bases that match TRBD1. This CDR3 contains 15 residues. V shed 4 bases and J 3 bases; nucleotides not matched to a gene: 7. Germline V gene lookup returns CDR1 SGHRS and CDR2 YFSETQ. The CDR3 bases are TGCGCCAGCAGCCCGAGACAGGGGGCGTTCTACGAGCAGTACTTC. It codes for CASSPRQGAFYEQYF. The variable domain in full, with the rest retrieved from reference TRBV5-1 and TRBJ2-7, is KAGVTQTPRYLIKTRGQQVTLSCSPISGHRSVSWYQQTPGQGLQFLFEYFSETQRNKGNFPGRFSGRQFSNSRSEMNVSTLELGDSALYLCASSPRQGAFYEQYFGPGTRLTVT.

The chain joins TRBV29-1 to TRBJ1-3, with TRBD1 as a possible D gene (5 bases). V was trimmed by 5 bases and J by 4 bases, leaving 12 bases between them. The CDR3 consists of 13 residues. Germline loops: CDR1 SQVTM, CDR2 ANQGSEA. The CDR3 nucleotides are TGCAGCGTTATTTCAGGGCAAGGAAACACCATATATTTT. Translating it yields CSVISGQGNTIYF.

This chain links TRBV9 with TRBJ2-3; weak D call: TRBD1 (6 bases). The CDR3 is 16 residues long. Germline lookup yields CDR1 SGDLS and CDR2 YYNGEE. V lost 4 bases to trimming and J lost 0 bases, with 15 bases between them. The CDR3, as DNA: TGTGCCAGCAGCCCTAGACAGGACAGAAGCACAGATACGCAGTATTTT. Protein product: CASSPRQDRSTDTQYF.

This chain's CDR3 is CASSQRGPYNEQFF. The CDR3 coding sequence is TGTGCCAGCAGCCAGAGGGGTCCCTACAATGAGCAGTTCTTC. The chain combines TRBV3-1 with TRBJ2-1; D is possibly TRBD1 or TRBD2 (5 bases each). Germline assignment: CDR1 LGHDT and CDR2 YNNKEL (reference sequence). The germline V and J ends were trimmed by 3 bases and 2 bases, with 8 bases remaining between them. CDR3 length equals 14 residues.

CDR3 residues: CASSASGRANTGELFF. CDR3 nucleotides: TGTGCCAGCAGCGCCAGCGGTCGCGCGAACACCGGGGAGCTGTTTTTT. The V gene is TRBV9, the J gene TRBJ2-2; TRBD2 might be the D (5 bases). Germline values: CDR1 SGDLS, CDR2 YYNGEE. This CDR3 has 16 amino acids. V shed 3 bases and J shed 0 bases, with 12 bases lying between them.

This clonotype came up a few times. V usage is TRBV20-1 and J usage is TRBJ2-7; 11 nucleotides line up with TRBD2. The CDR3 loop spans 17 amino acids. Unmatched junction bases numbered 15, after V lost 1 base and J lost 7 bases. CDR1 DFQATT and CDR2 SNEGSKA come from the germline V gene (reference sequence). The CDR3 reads CSARGSWGIAGGREQYF. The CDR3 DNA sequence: TGCAGTGCTAGAGGGTCTTGGGGAATAGCGGGAGGGAGGGAGCAGTACTTC.

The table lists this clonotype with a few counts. This CDR3 reads CASSSGQTQRETQYF. The CDR3 DNA is TGCGCCAGCAGCTCTGGACAGACACAAAGGGAGACCCAGTACTTC. The chain joins TRBV5-1 to TRBJ2-5; TRBD1 might be the D (6 bases). There are 15 residues in the CDR3. Germline V gene data show CDR1 as SGHRS and CDR2 as YFSETQ. Trimming left V 3 bases short and J 5 bases short, with 17 bases between.

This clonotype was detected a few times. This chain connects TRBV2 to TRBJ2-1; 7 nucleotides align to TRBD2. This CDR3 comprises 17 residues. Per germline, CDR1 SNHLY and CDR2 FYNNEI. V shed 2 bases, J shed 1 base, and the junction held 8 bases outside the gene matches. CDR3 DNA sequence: TGTGCCAGCAGTGAATTGGGGGGGTCTATATCCTACAATGAGCAGTTCTTC. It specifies CASSELGGSISYNEQFF.

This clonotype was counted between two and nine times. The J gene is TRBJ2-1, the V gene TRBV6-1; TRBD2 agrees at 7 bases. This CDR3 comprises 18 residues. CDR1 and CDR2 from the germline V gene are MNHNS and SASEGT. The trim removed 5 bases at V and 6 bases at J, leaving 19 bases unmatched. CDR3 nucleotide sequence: TGTGCCAGCAGTCGAAACCCACTAGGTGGCGGGAGATCCAATGAGCAGTTCTTC. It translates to CASSRNPLGGGRSNEQFF.

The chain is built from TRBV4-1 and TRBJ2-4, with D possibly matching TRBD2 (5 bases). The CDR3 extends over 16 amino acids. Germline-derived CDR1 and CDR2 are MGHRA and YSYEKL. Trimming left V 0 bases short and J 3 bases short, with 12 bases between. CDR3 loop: CASSQEVRVSKNIQYF. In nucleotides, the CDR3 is TGCGCCAGCAGCCAAGAGGTGCGGGTCAGCAAAAACATTCAGTACTTC.

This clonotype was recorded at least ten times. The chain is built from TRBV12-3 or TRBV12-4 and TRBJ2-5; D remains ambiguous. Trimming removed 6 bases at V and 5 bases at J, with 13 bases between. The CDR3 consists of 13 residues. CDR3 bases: TGTGCCAGCAGGTCAAACTATCGGGAGACCCAGTACTTC. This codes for CASRSNYRETQYF.

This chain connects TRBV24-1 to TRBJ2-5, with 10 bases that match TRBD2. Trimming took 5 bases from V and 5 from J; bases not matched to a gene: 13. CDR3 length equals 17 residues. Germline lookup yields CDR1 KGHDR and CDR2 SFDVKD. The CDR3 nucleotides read TGTGCCACCAGTGCCCCGCCAGCGGGGGGGCCAGGGGAGACCCAGTACTTC. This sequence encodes CATSAPPAGGPGETQYF.